The 14 T cell receptor beta chains presented below share a single source sample, sequenced in a study of CXCR3-negative and CXCR3-positive naive CD8 T cells (dated by TCRdb to between 2017 and 2020). Instrument on record: NextSeq 550. The Human TCR Profiling Kit (MiLaboratory) was used to prepare UMI-labeled 5' RACE TRB cDNA libraries. TCRdb reprocessed the raw reads; every CDR3 protein sequence is a single record, and DNA is not supplied. The data table for this sample lists about 40,000 distinct CDR3 sequences. In total, the top ten clones hold 7.7% of the sample. Specimen: memory CD8+ T cells from blood. The sample's cell subset or site label, decoded: conventional CD8+ memory T cells (TMEM), sorted as controls. The receptors stem from a human donor in good health. Some clones in this sample may be carry-over from other donors' samples.

J is TRBJ2-7 and V is TRBV15; the D gene TCRdb calls, TRBD1, cannot be checked with no DNA. Germline-derived CDR1 and CDR2 are LNHNV and YYDKDF (reference sequence). This CDR3 contains 15 residues. The CDR3 loop is CATSRTGTGSVEQYF.

This chain joins TRBV12-3 or TRBV12-4 and TRBJ2-7; the TRBD1 assignment by TCRdb is unverifiable without DNA. CDR3 length: 13 amino acids. CDR3 region: CASSGQGAYEQYF.

The chain has TRBV7-6 and TRBJ2-1; with no DNA, the TCRdb D assignment of TRBD2 cannot be verified. Germline CDR1 and CDR2: SGHVS and FNYEAQ. The CDR3 contains 15 residues. The chain's CDR3 is CASSLDSGRSGEQFF. The full variable domain, with the rest looked up from reference TRBV7-6 and TRBJ2-1, is GAGVSQSPRYKVTKRGQDVALRCDPISGHVSLYWYRQALGQGPEFLTYFNYEAQQDKSGLPNDRFSAERPEGSISTLTIQRTEQRDSAMYRCASSLDSGRSGEQFFGPGTRLTVL.

The chain uses TRBV5-1 and TRBJ2-2. Germline values: CDR1 SGHRS, CDR2 YFSETQ. This CDR3 is 15 amino acids long. The CDR3 sequence: CASSLGGANTGELFF.

This chain links TRBV3-1 with TRBJ2-7; the TRBD2 assignment by TCRdb is unverifiable without DNA. CDR1 LGHDT and CDR2 YNNKEL come from the germline V gene (reference sequence). CDR3 length equals 15 residues. CDR3 sequence: CASSQETAGYNEQYF.

The rearrangement uses TRBV29-1 and TRBJ2-1. The V gene's germline CDR1 is SQVTM and CDR2 ANQGSEA. CDR3 length equals 12 residues. The CDR3: CSVEDRYNEQFF.

This chain uses TRBV4-3 with TRBJ2-7; TCRdb returns TRBD1, unconfirmable since there is no DNA. There are 13 residues in the CDR3. The germline V gene encodes CDR1 LGHNA and CDR2 YSLEER. Here the CDR3 reads CASSHRTGNEQYF.

This chain links TRBV29-1 with TRBJ2-7; the D gene TCRdb calls, TRBD2, cannot be checked with no DNA. The CDR3 covers 15 residues. Germline V gives CDR1 SQVTM, CDR2 ANQGSEA. The CDR3 protein is CSVELSSGETYEQYF.

The V call is TRBV20-1, the J call TRBJ2-7; checking the TCRdb D call of TRBD1 is not possible without DNA. CDR3 length: 14 residues. Germline V gene sequence: CDR1 DFQATT, CDR2 SNEGSKA (reference sequence). CDR3 region: CSARPGQGIYEQYF.

The CDR3 protein is CASSKGADTDTQYF. The chain carries TRBV6-4 and TRBJ2-3; TCRdb reports TRBD1, a call that lacks DNA to check it against. This CDR3 region has 14 residues. Germline lookup yields CDR1 MRHNA and CDR2 SNTAGT.

CDR3: CATTFPLTDTQYF. J is TRBJ2-3 and V is TRBV6-6; the TCRdb D gene call, TRBD1, has no DNA to confirm it. CDR1 MNHNY and CDR2 SVGAGI come from the germline V gene (reference sequence). The CDR3 covers 13 residues.

This chain uses TRBV29-1 with TRBJ2-2; with no DNA, the TCRdb D assignment of TRBD1 cannot be verified. In germline, CDR1 is SQVTM, CDR2 ANQGSEA. The length of the CDR3 is 11 residues. The CDR3 reads CGHREAGELFF.

This chain joins TRBV29-1 and TRBJ2-3. CDR3 length: 13 amino acids. Germline V gene data show CDR1 as SQVTM and CDR2 as ANQGSEA. The CDR3 sequence is CSAAGWVTDTQYF.

This chain links TRBV6-4 with TRBJ2-3; TCRdb gives TRBD2 as the D gene, but with no DNA this cannot be confirmed. The CDR3 extends over 14 amino acids. CDR1 and CDR2 from the germline V gene are MRHNA and SNTAGT. The CDR3 protein is CASSADGTTDTQYF.